The clone carrying this TCR beta chain was counted ten times or more. The antigen remains unidentified. The data originate from a study of regulatory T cells in long-lasting Graves disease. Whole-study results and caveats: Few sampled subjects may have lowered accuracy. The study found TRBV28, TRBJ1-2 and TRBJ2-5 favored in persistent disease.

Stated time point: persistent/refractory GD, antithyroid drugs over 5 years with positive TRAb. PBMCs provided the RNA from which the TCR library was made. The CDR3 sequence is 13 residues long. Germline V CDR1 and CDR2: MNHNS, SASEGT. Trimming removed 7 bases at V and 3 bases at J, with 10 bases between. Arm-PCR with iRepertoire HTBI primers amplified the CDR3 regions for these TCR beta libraries. MiXCR, run by TCRdb on the multiplex PCR reads, gives a single entry per CDR3 protein. This table has about 470,000 distinct CDR3 sequences, less than 25% appearing once. Sequences were derived from peripheral blood mononuclear cells (PBMCs), sampled when the disease was refractory, from a patient treated with antithyroid drugs. This TCR came from a female donor with Graves disease. The chain combines TRBV6-1 with TRBJ1-5, with D uncertain. The CDR3 loop is CASKDGNNQPQHF. The DNA of the CDR3 is TGTGCCAGCAAAGATGGGAACAATCAGCCCCAGCATTTT.